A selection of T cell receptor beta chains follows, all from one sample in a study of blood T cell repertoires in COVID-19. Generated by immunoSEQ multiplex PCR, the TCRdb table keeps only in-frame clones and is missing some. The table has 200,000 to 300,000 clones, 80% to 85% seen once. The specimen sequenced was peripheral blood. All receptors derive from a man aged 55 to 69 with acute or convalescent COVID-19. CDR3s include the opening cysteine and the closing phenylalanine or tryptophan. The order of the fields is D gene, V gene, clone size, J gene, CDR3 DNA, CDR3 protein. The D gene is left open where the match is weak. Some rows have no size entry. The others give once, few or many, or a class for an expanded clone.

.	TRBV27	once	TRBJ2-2	TGTGCCAGCAGAATCGGAGGACGGGGCACCGGGGAGCTGTTTTTT	CASRIGGRGTGELFF
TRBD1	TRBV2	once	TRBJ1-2	TGTGCCAGCAGTCCTCAGGGGGCGCGGGGCTACGCCTTC	CASSPQGARGYAF
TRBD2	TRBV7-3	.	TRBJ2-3	TGTGCCAGCAGCAACCGACTAGCGGGGATAGGCACAGATACGCAGTATTTT	CASSNRLAGIGTDTQYF
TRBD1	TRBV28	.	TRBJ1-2	TGTGCCAGCAGTTTTCTGGACAGGGTTTATGGCTACACCTTC	CASSFLDRVYGYTF
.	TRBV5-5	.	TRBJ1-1	TGTGCCAGCAGCCTAGATATTTTAATGAACACTGAAGCTTTCTTT	CASSLDILMNTEAFF
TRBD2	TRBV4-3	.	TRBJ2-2	TGCGCCAGCAGCTCACTCCCCCCTAGCGGGAGTCGCTCGAACACCGGGGAGCTGTTTTTT	CASSSLPPSGSRSNTGELFF
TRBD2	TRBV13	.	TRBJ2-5	TGTGCCAGCAGCTTAAGGGGGACTAGCGGTTCAGAGACCCAGTACTTC	CASSLRGTSGSETQYF
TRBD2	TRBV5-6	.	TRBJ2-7	TGTGCCAGCAGCTTGGGGGGGGGAGAGCAGTACTTC	CASSLGGGEQYF
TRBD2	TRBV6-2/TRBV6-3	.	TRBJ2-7	TGTGCCAGCAGTTATGCTGGACTAGCGGGGGGCGGCGAGCAGTACTTC	CASSYAGLAGGGEQYF
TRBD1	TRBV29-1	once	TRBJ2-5	TGCAGCGTGAATACCGGGACAGTGGGACAAGAGACCCAGTACTTC	CSVNTGTVGQETQYF
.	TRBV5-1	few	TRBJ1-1	TGCGCCAGCAGCTTCCTCGGGAGAGGGGTGGGTACTGAAGCTTTCTTT	CASSFLGRGVGTEAFF
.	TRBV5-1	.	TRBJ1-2	TGCGCCAGCAGCTTGGCCCTTAACTATGGCTACACCTTC	CASSLALNYGYTF
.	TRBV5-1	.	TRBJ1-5	TGCGCCAGCAGCTTAAGCGGTTCTAATCAGCCCCAGCATTTT	CASSLSGSNQPQHF
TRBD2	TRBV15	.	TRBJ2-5	TGTGCCACCAGCAGAGTTCCCGGGACTAGCGGGGGTGTGGAGACCCAGTACTTC	CATSRVPGTSGGVETQYF
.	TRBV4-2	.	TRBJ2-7	TGTGCCAGCAGCCACATTGGGGCAGGTGGAACCTACGAGCAGTACTTC	CASSHIGAGGTYEQYF
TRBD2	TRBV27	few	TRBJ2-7	TGTGCCAGCAGTTTGGTTGGGACTAGCGGGGACTCGCGCTCCTACGAGCAGTACTTC	CASSLVGTSGDSRSYEQYF
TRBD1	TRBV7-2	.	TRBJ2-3	TGTGCCAGCAGCTTTAGGGACAGGAATCGGGCGTATTTT	CASSFRDRNRAYF
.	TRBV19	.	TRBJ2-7	TGTGCCAGTAGTATACGTACAGTCTCCTACGAGCAGTACTTC	CASSIRTVSYEQYF
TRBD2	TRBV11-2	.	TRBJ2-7	TGTGCCAGCAGTCCTCTAGCGGGAGTCGGCGAGCAGTACTTC	CASSPLAGVGEQYF
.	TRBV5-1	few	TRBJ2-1	TGCGCCAGCAGCTTGGCCACTAGCCCGCCAAACGATGAGCAGTTCTTC	CASSLATSPPNDEQFF
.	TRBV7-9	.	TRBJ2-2	TGTGCCAGCAGCTTAGCCGGCCGGGGACTTTGGACTACCCGCGGGGAGCTGTTTTTT	CASSLAGRGLWTTRGELFF
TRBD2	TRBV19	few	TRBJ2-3	TGTGCCAGTAGTATCGTGACTAGCGGGGAGGGAGATACGCAGTATTTT	CASSIVTSGEGDTQYF
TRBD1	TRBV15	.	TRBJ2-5	TGTGCCACCAGCAGAGATTGGTGGACAGGGGGCCAAGAGACCCAGTACTTC	CATSRDWWTGGQETQYF
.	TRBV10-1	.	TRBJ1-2	TGCGCCAGCAGTGACCACGATTACAGGGCTGCTAACTATGGCTACACCTTC	CASSDHDYRAANYGYTF
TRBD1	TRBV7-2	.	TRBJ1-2	TGTGCCAGCAGCTTAGCGGGGGGACAGGCGGGCTACACCTTC	CASSLAGGQAGYTF
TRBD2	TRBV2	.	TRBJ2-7	TGTGCCAGCAGATACAGGACTAGCGGGAGGAGCTCCTACGAGCAGTACTTC	CASRYRTSGRSSYEQYF
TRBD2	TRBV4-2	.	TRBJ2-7	TGTGCCAGCAGCCAAGGGGGGGGGCTAGCGGGAGTATACGAGCAGTACTTC	CASSQGGGLAGVYEQYF
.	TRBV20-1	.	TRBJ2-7	TGCAGTGCTACGACAGAGTACGAGCAGTACTTC	CSATTEYEQYF
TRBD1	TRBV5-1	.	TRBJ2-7	TGCGCCAGCAGCCTTGCCGGGACAGGGGACCCCTACGAGCAGTACTTC	CASSLAGTGDPYEQYF
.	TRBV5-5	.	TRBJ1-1	TGTGCCAGCAGCTTGGCGGGAGACACTGAAGCTTTCTTT	CASSLAGDTEAFF
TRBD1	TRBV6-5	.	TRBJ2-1	TGTGCCAGCAGTTCGGACAGGGGGCAATACAATGAGCAGTTCTTC	CASSSDRGQYNEQFF
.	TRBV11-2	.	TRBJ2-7	TGTGCCAGCAGCTTAGGGTGGCTCAGGGCCCGGCGGGGCTCCTACGAGCAGTACTTC	CASSLGWLRARRGSYEQYF
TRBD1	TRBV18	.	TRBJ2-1	TGTGCCAGCTCCCATGGGACAGGTTATAGGCATGAGCAGTTCTTC	CASSHGTGYRHEQFF
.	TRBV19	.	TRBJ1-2	TGTGCCAGGACCCCAGACAAGCCAACCTTCTATGGCTACACCTTC	CARTPDKPTFYGYTF
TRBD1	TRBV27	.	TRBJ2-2	TGTGCCAGCAGTTCCCCGGGACAGAAACTCACCGGGGAGCTGTTTTTT	CASSSPGQKLTGELFF
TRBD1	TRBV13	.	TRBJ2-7	TGTGCCAGCAGCCGCCGGACAGGGGGCGATCTGGCCTACGAGCAGTACTTC	CASSRRTGGDLAYEQYF
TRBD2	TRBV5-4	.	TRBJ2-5	TGTGCCAGCAGCTTGGATGGGGGGGGCCAGTACTTC	CASSLDGGGQYF
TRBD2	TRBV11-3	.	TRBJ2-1	TGTGCCAGCAGCTTAGGACTAGCGACCTACAATGAGCAGTTCTTC	CASSLGLATYNEQFF
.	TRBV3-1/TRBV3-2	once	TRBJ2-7	TGTGCCAGCAGCCAAGCTTTACCGCCAAGGGGATACGAGCAGTACTTC	CASSQALPPRGYEQYF
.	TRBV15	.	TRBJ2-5	TGTGCCACCAGCCCGGGGAGCTTCTCAAGAGCTCAAGAGACCCAGTACTTC	CATSPGSFSRAQETQYF
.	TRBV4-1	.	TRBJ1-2	TGCGCCAGCAGCCATTGGGGTCAGGGGAACTATGGCTACACCTTC	CASSHWGQGNYGYTF
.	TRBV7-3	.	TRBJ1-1	TGTGCCAGCAGCTTAGGTTTGGGGCCGAACACTGAAGCTTTCTTT	CASSLGLGPNTEAFF
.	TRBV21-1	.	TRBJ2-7	TGTGCCAGCAGCAAAGAGACTAGCGCATACGAGCAGTACTTC	CASSKETSAYEQYF
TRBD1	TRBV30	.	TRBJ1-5	TGTGCCTGGAGTGTAGAGGGACAGGGGACTCAGCCCCAGCATTTT	CAWSVEGQGTQPQHF
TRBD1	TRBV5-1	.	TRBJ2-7	TGCGCCAGCAGAGTGACAGGGCTCTACGAGCAGTACTTC	CASRVTGLYEQYF
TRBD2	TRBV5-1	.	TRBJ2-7	TGCGCCAGCAGCCCTGGGGGACTAGCGGGAGGGCACGAGCAGTACTTC	CASSPGGLAGGHEQYF
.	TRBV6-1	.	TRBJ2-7	TGTGCCAGCAACTTCGGAGGGGGGGACGAGCAGTACTTC	CASNFGGGDEQYF
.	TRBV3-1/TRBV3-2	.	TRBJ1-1	TGTGCCAGCAGTCTCCCCAAGGGGAGGCACACTGAAGCTTTCTTT	CASSLPKGRHTEAFF
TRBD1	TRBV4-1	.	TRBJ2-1	TGCGCCAGCAGCCAGGGGACAGGGGTGTACAATGAGCAGTTCTTC	CASSQGTGVYNEQFF
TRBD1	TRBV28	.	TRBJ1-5	TGTGCCAGCAGGACCGGGACAGGGGGCTACTCGGGACAACCCCAGCATTTT	CASRTGTGGYSGQPQHF
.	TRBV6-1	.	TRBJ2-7	TGTGCCAGCAGTGAAGCTGGGACATCACCCATCGAGCAGTACTTC	CASSEAGTSPIEQYF
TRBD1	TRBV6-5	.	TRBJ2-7	TGTGCCAGCAGTTACTCGGGACAGGGAGACGAGCAGTACTTC	CASSYSGQGDEQYF
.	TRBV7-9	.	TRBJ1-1	TGTGCCAGCATCCGCGGGGGGACTGAAGCTTTCTTT	CASIRGGTEAFF
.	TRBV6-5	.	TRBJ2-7	TGTGCCAGCAGTCCCATACTATCTTCCTACGAGCAGTACTTC	CASSPILSSYEQYF
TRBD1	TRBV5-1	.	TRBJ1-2	TGCGCCAGCAGGGGACAGGGGAATAACTATGGCTACACCTTC	CASRGQGNNYGYTF
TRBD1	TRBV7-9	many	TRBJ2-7	TGTGCCAGCAGCCCCCAGGGGGCCGTCTACGAGCAGTACTTC	CASSPQGAVYEQYF
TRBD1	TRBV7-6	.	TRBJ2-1	TGTGCCAGCAGCGGCGACAGGGGGACCTACAATGAGCAGTTCTTC	CASSGDRGTYNEQFF
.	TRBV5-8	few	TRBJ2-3	TGTGCCAGCAGCTTCGGACAGAGCACAGATACGCAGTATTTT	CASSFGQSTDTQYF
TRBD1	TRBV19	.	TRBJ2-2	TGTGCCAGTAAACTTTCTTCGGGACAGGGGAACACCGGGGAGCTGTTTTTT	CASKLSSGQGNTGELFF
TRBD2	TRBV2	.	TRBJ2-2	TGTGCCAGCCGAAGCGGGAGAGCGAACACCGGGGAGCTGTTTTTT	CASRSGRANTGELFF